This T cell receptor beta chain was documented in a study of blood T cell repertoires in COVID-19. Across the study: Acute and convalescent COVID-19 specimens originated in the United States, Italy and Spain. Sample material is recorded as cDNA or gDNA derived from T cells, B-cell-depleted T cells, or PBMCs.

The assay was immunoSEQ multiplex PCR, and TCRdb's table has in-frame clones only and misses some. The repertoire holds around 80,000 clones, with approximately 85% as singletons. Trimming at V came to 7 bases and at J to 0 bases, leaving 6 bases not matched to a gene. The CDR3 spans 15 residues. Germline-derived CDR1 and CDR2 are LNHDA and SQIVND (reference sequence). Input material: peripheral blood. The receptor's source is a middle-aged man with COVID-19, enrolled during active disease. V gene TRBV19 combines with J gene TRBJ1-2; 9 bases map to TRBD1. The CDR3, as DNA: TGTGCCAGTACCCCGGACAGGGGAGCTAACTATGGCTACACCTTC. Residues: CASTPDRGANYGYTF.